This TCR beta chain is drawn from a study of lymphopenia after photon versus proton radiotherapy. Study results and limitations: Relative stability marked proton patients; photon patients lost diversity and naive cells. Post-nadir diversity loss with photons came from oligoclonal expansion, particularly CD8+ Temra cells. Authors raise, but do not show, better survival with proton therapy. In patients who died, overall survival fell as post-nadir TCR diversity dropped more.

As regards this clone: Its target is unknown.

TCRdb's copy holds only in-frame clones and misses some; the assay was immunoSEQ multiplex PCR. The sample records 65,000 to 90,000 clones, approximately 90% being singletons. Germline V gives CDR1 KGHSH, CDR2 LQKENI. V was pared by 3 bases and J by 8 bases, with 11 bases of the junction left unmatched. The CDR3 runs 16 residues. This TCR derives from a woman aged 40 to 50 with cholangiocarcinoma. Material: peripheral blood, obtained from a patient treated with photon-based radiotherapy. V gene TRBV18 combines with J gene TRBJ2-3, with 10 bases aligning to TRBD1. The CDR3 DNA follows: TGTGCCAGCTCACCCCGGACAGGGGGTAGCATGGGTACGCAGTATTTT. Its protein product is CASSPRTGGSMGTQYF.